The entry that follows covers one T cell receptor beta chain sequence. Its binding antigen is unknown. It has no much larger one-base neighbor in the sample; base qualities were not kept. This entry belongs to a study of shared clonotypes between healthy human individuals (dated by TCRdb to about 2020). About the full investigation: The cohort included a few men and a couple of women between 18 and 49 years of age. For each donor, CD4 naive and CD4 memory were each run on three plates, CD8 naive on two plates, and CD8 memory on one plate. Each donor's leukapheresis produced roughly between about 0.9 and 9.5 billion PBMCs. The study deeply sequenced blood TCR repertoires of five healthy adults to estimate repertoire size and the extent of clonotype sharing between individuals. To increase sequencing depth and limit assay-specific biases, TCR repertoire library preparation and sequencing were carried out by different laboratories using diverse techniques.

Using the deep immunoSEQ assay, TCR CDR3 regions were amplified from genomic DNA by multiplex PCR. For each cell subset, the extracted genomic DNA was distributed evenly across all wells of several immunoSEQ 96-well plates, and each plate served as one replicate. For sorted subsets, roughly 200 ng of genomic DNA, equivalent to tens of thousands of T cell genomes, went into each replicate PCR. The purified libraries were quantified using a Qubit 3.0 fluorometer, sized with a Bioanalyzer 2100, and then quantified again using the KAPA Library Quantification kit. Each immunoSEQ 96-well plate was sequenced on its own single-read 150-cycle Illumina NextSeq 550 flow cell. In the authors' own workflow: Because the immunoSEQ output held only junctional sequences and lacked quality scores, the filtering could not match the filtering applied to full-length reads. To assign V/J genes and CDR3, sequences were annotated using PyIR, a Python wrapper for IgBLAST v1.9, with IMGT germline references. Reads were removed for weak V/J assignments (E-value above 1e-6), missing CDR3, stop codons, out-of-frame junctions, or ambiguous translated residues. A V3J clonotype was defined by an identical inferred V gene, J gene, and CDR3 amino acid sequence. Percentage overlap between repertoires was computed as shared unique clonotypes divided by the size of the smaller repertoire. Richness of each repertoire was evaluated using RTK rarefaction, the Chao1 estimator, and Recon v2.1 estimates of unobserved clonotypes. Generation probabilities were computed with OLGA for all TCRbeta clonotypes obtained by the gDNA method from several donors. TCRdb's version of the immuneACCESS table is confined to in-frame rearrangements and falls short of the full clone set. An unresolved V gene accounts for under half of the shortfall where checked; the remainder is of unknown origin. For V, J and clone size, that table is used; D and trimming come from the DNA. The sample table contains about 2.4 million clones; only one count was recorded for around 90% of them. The top ten constitute under 0.15% of the sample.

Healthy HIV-negative adults with no recently reported acute infections or vaccinations were included as donors. Every donor was a Caucasian adult living in Nashville, Tennessee, USA. Magnetic negative selection was used to enrich CD4+ T cells, after which naive cells were positively selected on CD45RA and the negative fraction became the memory subset. Blood was obtained by leukapheresis, after which PBMCs were separated by Ficoll-Histopaque density gradient centrifugation and cryopreserved in liquid nitrogen vapor phase. Analytical flow cytometry was used to check the purity and quantity of each magnetically sorted T cell population. Genomic DNA was isolated from every sorted fraction and measured by UV absorbance on a Nanodrop 2000c. Study-wide findings and limitations: Based on pairwise subsampling, the degree of clonotype sharing among donors was expected to be affected by sequencing depth. Compared with non-shared clonotypes, clonotypes shared by all four sorted-subset donors had higher generation probabilities. Even with the large sequencing depth, rarefaction of the sorted-subset datasets indicated that sequencing was incomplete. When a few donors were compared, the shared fraction of clonotypes was roughly 4.8% for naive CD4, 3.5% for naive CD8, 2% to 2.5% for memory CD4, and 0.3% to 0.5% for memory CD8. The genetic and exposure-history diversity represented was limited by the small number of donors. Estimated clonotype richness was generally larger for naive than for memory subsets. Sampling was limited to blood, and TCR repertoires in tissue likely differ from TCR repertoires in blood.

The clonotype was recovered from a young man in good health. Sequencing used naive CD4+ T cells sorted from blood. Interpreted using the paper, the cell subset or site label stands for: CD45RA+ positively selected.

This receptor carries the CDR3 CASSPPGRTVSPLHF. The DNA sequence is given as TGTGCCAGTAGCCCTCCGGGGCGAACAGTCTCACCCCTCCACTTT. The rearranged segments are TRBV19 and TRBJ1-6; a tentative D match to TRBD1 spans 5 bases. Looking up the germline V gene (reference sequence) yields CDR1 LNHDA and CDR2 SQIVND. Taken from cysteine to phenylalanine, the CDR3 has 15 residues. The CDR3 DNA has 45 bases and is translated from base 1. V is cut by 6 bases and J by 10 bases, and the space between the germline ends is 19 bases. Here the CDR3 is joined to the reference TRBV19 and TRBJ1-6 genes, and the full variable domain is: DGGITQSPKYLFRKEGQNVTLSCEQNLNHDAMYWYRQDPGQGLRLIYYSQIVNDFQKGDIAEGYSVSREKKESFPLTVTSAQKNPTAFYLCASSPPGRTVSPLHFGNGTRLTVT.